These 21 T cell receptor beta chains share one sample of origin, sequenced in a study of blood T cell repertoires in COVID-19. Measured with immunoSEQ multiplex PCR; TCRdb has only the in-frame clones, and not every one. The profile shows 200,000 to 250,000 clones, 86% of them singletons. Specimen: peripheral blood. Every receptor here comes from a man aged 45-65 years with COVID-19, enrolled during active disease.

The rearrangement uses TRBV29-1 and TRBJ1-1, with 7 bases fitting TRBD1. CDR1 and CDR2 from the germline V gene are SQVTM and ANQGSEA. V lost 6 bases, J lost 4 bases, and 14 bases stayed unmatched. CDR3 length equals 15 residues. CDR3 loop: CSVGQTSFRGTEAFF. As DNA, the CDR3 is TGCAGCGTGGGACAGACATCCTTTCGAGGCACTGAAGCTTTCTTT.

The J gene is TRBJ2-2, the V gene TRBV10-3, with 10 bases identical to TRBD2. Unmatched junction bases numbered 5, after V lost 4 bases and J lost 6 bases. The CDR3 is made up of 15 amino acids. CDR1 ENHRY and CDR2 SYGVKD come from the germline V gene. CDR3 DNA: TGTGCCATCAGTGGTACTAGCGGGATCTCCGGGGAGCTGTTTTTT. Translation gives CAISGTSGISGELFF.

This chain links TRBV6-2 or TRBV6-3 with TRBJ1-6; no firm D call. The germline V gene encodes CDR1 MNHEY and CDR2 SVGEGT. The CDR3 spans 19 residues. The V end lost 2 bases, the J end lost 0 bases, and 17 bases lay between the germline ends. CDR3 nucleotide sequence: TGTGCCAGCAGTTACCCCGTTCCGGGTACGAGCTCCTATAATTCACCCCTCCACTTT. It encodes CASSYPVPGTSSYNSPLHF.

This chain's CDR3 is CASSLAPRSPNYGYTF. The CDR3 nucleotides read TGTGCCAGCAGCTTAGCGCCAAGGAGTCCTAACTATGGCTACACCTTC. The V gene is TRBV7-9, the J gene TRBJ1-2; D gene uncertain. This CDR3 is built from 16 residues. CDR1 and CDR2 from the germline V gene are SEHNR and FQNEAQ (reference sequence). V dropped 0 bases and J dropped 0 bases, with 11 bases sitting between them. The full variable domain, rest sourced from reference TRBV7-9 and TRBJ1-2, is DTGVSQNPRHKITKRGQNVTFRCDPISEHNRLYWYRQTLGQGPEFLTYFQNEAQLEKSRLLSDRFSAERPKGSFSTLEIQRTEQGDSAMYLCASSLAPRSPNYGYTFGSGTRLTVV.

This clone has more than one count but fewer than ten. The chain uses TRBV27 and TRBJ1-2; D ambiguous. V lost 0 bases and J 4 bases, leaving 6 bases between the germline ends. This CDR3 region has 13 residues. The germline V gene encodes CDR1 MNHEY and CDR2 SMNVEV (reference sequence). CDR3 bases: TGTGCCAGCAGTTTATCGCCAGGCTATGGCTACACCTTC. Its translation is CASSLSPGYGYTF.

The rearrangement links TRBV25-1 to TRBJ2-5; weak D call: TRBD2 (6 bases). CDR1 MGHDK and CDR2 SYGVNS come from the germline V gene. The V gene lost 6 bases and the J gene lost 2 bases, with 16 bases spanning the gap. The CDR3 spans 15 residues. The CDR3, as DNA: TGTGCCAGCAGGACTTCACCCGGGACTCAAGAGACCCAGTACTTC. Encoded protein: CASRTSPGTQETQYF.

In nucleotides, the CDR3 is TGTGCCAGCAGCGTAGGGACAGTCTCCTACGAGCAGTACTTC. Translation gives CASSVGTVSYEQYF. This sequence joins TRBV9 and TRBJ2-7; D possibly corresponds to TRBD1 (6 bases). CDR1 and CDR2 from the germline V gene are SGDLS and YYNGEE. The CDR3 spans 14 residues. The V gene lost 0 bases and the J gene lost 0 bases, with 7 bases spanning the gap.

The rearrangement joins TRBV19 to TRBJ1-6; D is unresolved. The CDR3 covers 15 residues. Deletions cut 6 bases from V and 6 bases from J, with 15 bases between. Germline CDR1 reads LNHDA; CDR2 reads SQIVND (reference sequence). The CDR3 coding sequence is TGTGCCAGTAGCACCCTCACGGGAGGTAATTCACCCCTCCACTTT. Encoded protein: CASSTLTGGNSPLHF.

In regard to this clone: A junction boundary mismatches the germline segment, possibly from a read error. The V gene is TRBV7-7, the J gene TRBJ2-5; no definite D call. The CDR3 extends over 11 amino acids. The V gene's germline CDR1 is SSHAT and CDR2 FNYEAQ (reference sequence). CDR3 nucleotides: TGTGCTAGCAGCTTCGGGGAGACCCAGTACTTC. It translates to CASSFGETQYF.

The chain joins TRBV19 to TRBJ1-5; possibly TRBD1 for D (5 bases). V lost 0 bases and J 5 bases, leaving 11 bases between the germline ends. The CDR3 is 15 amino acids. Germline loops: CDR1 LNHDA, CDR2 SQIVND (reference sequence). The CDR3 DNA sequence: TGTGCCAGTAGTATAGAGACAGCTCGAGATCAGCCCCAGCATTTT. Translated, it gives CASSIETARDQPQHF.

This clone appeared a few times. The chain carries TRBV11-2 and TRBJ2-7, with 12 bases aligning to TRBD2. Germline V gene data show CDR1 as SGHAT and CDR2 as FQNNGV. The CDR3 is made up of 14 amino acids. The J segment lost 4 bases and the V segment lost 7 bases, leaving 5 bases of the junction unmatched. The DNA of the CDR3 is TGTGCCAGCATCCCGACTAGCGGGAGTTACGAGCAGTACTTC. This sequence encodes CASIPTSGSYEQYF.

The chain links TRBV5-5 to TRBJ1-3; D is possibly TRBD1 (5 bases). Deletions cut 0 bases from V and 3 bases from J, with 10 bases between. This CDR3 is built from 15 residues. CDR1 is SGHKS, CDR2 YYEKEE, per germline (reference sequence). CDR3 loop: CASSLGQGLGNTIYF. DNA of the CDR3: TGTGCCAGCAGCTTGGGCCAGGGACTTGGAAACACCATATATTTT.

V gene TRBV6-5 combines with J gene TRBJ2-5; TRBD1 matches at 8 bases. CDR1 MNHEY and CDR2 SVGAGI come from the germline V gene. V lost 9 bases and J lost 0; bases outside the gene matches: 6. The CDR3 has 14 residues. DNA of the CDR3: TGTGCCAGTCGTCGGACAGGGTACCAAGAGACCCAGTACTTC. It translates to CASRRTGYQETQYF.

The chain couples TRBV27 to TRBJ1-1, with TRBD1 as a possible D gene (5 bases). The CDR3 totals 15 residues. Germline values: CDR1 MNHEY, CDR2 SMNVEV (reference sequence). The ends were cut back, 6 bases at V and 1 base at J, with 15 bases in the middle. The CDR3, as DNA: TGTGCCAGCAGGCCTGGGGCGGTCGGGAACACTGAAGCTTTCTTT. This encodes CASRPGAVGNTEAFF.

About this clone: The sample holds other DNA sequences that translate to the same CDR3. This chain uses TRBV5-8 with TRBJ2-1; 7 nucleotides line up with TRBD1. CDR3 length equals 14 residues. Unmatched junction bases numbered 1, after V lost 0 bases and J lost 4 bases. The germline V gene has CDR1 SGHTS and CDR2 YDEGEE. CDR3 protein: CASSLGQGYNEQFF. CDR3 sequence (DNA): TGTGCCAGCAGCTTGGGACAGGGTTACAATGAGCAGTTCTTC.

The chain recombines TRBV27 with TRBJ2-7; weak D call: TRBD2 (5 bases). Germline CDR1 MNHEY, CDR2 SMNVEV (reference sequence). CDR3 size: 13 residues. Trimming left V 3 bases short and J 1 base short, with 7 bases between. The CDR3: CASSFAGSYEQYF. CDR3 nucleotide sequence: TGTGCCAGCAGTTTTGCGGGTTCCTACGAGCAGTACTTC.

The rearrangement links TRBV29-1 to TRBJ1-1; 7 nucleotides agree with TRBD1. The CDR3 covers 14 residues. The germline gives CDR1 SQVTM, CDR2 ANQGSEA. V shed 4 bases and J 4 bases; nucleotides not matched to a gene: 9. In DNA form, the CDR3 reads TGCAGCGTTGGTCCGCTGACAGGGATCACTGAAGCTTTCTTT. Translating it yields CSVGPLTGITEAFF.

This chain links TRBV29-1 with TRBJ1-5, with D hard to call. This CDR3 comprises 11 residues. Germline V lookup: CDR1 SQVTM, CDR2 ANQGSEA. V was cut by 4 bases and J by 11 bases, with 12 bases left in between. The CDR3, as DNA: TGCAGCGTTGTAACCGGGTACGCCCAGCATTTT. The encoded protein is CSVVTGYAQHF.

With respect to this clone: This sample also contains other DNA sequences that code for the same CDR3. This chain uses TRBV27 with TRBJ2-2; tentative D call: TRBD1 (5 bases). Trimming stripped 2 bases from V and 0 bases from J, with 7 bases between. The CDR3 is 15 residues long. Germline CDR1 reads MNHEY; CDR2 reads SMNVEV (reference sequence). This CDR3 is CASSLRGSNTGELFF. Here the CDR3 DNA reads TGTGCCAGCAGTTTAAGGGGTTCGAACACCGGGGAGCTGTTTTTT.

This clone appeared once. The chain carries TRBV27 and TRBJ1-6; D unresolved. The V and J ends lost 6 bases and 8 bases respectively, with 8 bases between them. The CDR3 has 12 residues. The V gene's germline CDR1 is MNHEY and CDR2 SMNVEV (reference sequence). Written as DNA, the CDR3 is TGTGCCAGCAGACTCGGGGATTCACCCCTCCACTTT. It codes for CASRLGDSPLHF.

This sequence joins TRBV14 and TRBJ2-7; a possible D gene is TRBD1 (6 bases). This CDR3 comprises 15 residues. The V gene's germline CDR1 is SGHDN and CDR2 FVKESK. Trimming shortened V by 1 base and J by 6 bases, and 16 bases separated the two germline ends. The CDR3 DNA is TGTGCCAGCAGCCAAGGGGCGTCAGGGGCTCTCGAGCAGTACTTC. This codes for CASSQGASGALEQYF.